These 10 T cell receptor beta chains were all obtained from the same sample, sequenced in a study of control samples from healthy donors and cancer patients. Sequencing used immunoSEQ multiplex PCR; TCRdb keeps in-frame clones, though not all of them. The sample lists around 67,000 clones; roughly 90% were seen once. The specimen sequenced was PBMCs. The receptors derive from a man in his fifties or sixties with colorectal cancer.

CDR3 DNA: TGTGCCTGGAAACCCGCGGCAGGGGTTTGGTACGAGCAGTACTTC. Amino acids: CAWKPAAGVWYEQYF. The chain recombines TRBV30 with TRBJ2-7, with D possibly TRBD1 on 6 matching bases. With 4 bases removed from V and 4 bases from J, the gap between germline ends came to 20 bases. Germline V gene data show CDR1 as GTSNPN and CDR2 as SVGIG (reference sequence). CDR3 length equals 15 residues.

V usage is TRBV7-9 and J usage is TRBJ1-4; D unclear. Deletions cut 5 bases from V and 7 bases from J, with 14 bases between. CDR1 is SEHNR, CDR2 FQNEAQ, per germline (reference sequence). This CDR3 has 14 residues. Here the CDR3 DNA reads TGTGCCAGCAGCCCCAGTCTGTCCGGTGAAAAACTGTTTTTT. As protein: CASSPSLSGEKLFF.

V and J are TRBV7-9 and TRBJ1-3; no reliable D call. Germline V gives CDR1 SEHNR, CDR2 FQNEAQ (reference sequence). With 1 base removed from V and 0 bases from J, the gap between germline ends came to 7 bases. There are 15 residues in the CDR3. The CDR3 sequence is CASSLGTLSGNTIYF. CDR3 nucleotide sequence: TGTGCCAGCAGCTTAGGGACCCTCTCTGGAAACACCATATATTTT.

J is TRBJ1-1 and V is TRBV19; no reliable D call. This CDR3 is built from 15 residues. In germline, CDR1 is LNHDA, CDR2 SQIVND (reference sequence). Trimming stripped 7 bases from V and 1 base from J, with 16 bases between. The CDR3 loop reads CASTPISSGNTEAFF. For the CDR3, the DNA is TGTGCCAGTACCCCAATCTCCTCAGGGAACACTGAAGCTTTCTTT.

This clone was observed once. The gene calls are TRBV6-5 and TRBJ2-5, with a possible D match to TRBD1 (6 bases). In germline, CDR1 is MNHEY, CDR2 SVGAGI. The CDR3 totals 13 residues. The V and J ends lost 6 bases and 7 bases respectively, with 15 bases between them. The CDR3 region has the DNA TGTGCCAGCAGGTCCGGGACACGAGGGACCCAGTACTTC. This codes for CASRSGTRGTQYF.

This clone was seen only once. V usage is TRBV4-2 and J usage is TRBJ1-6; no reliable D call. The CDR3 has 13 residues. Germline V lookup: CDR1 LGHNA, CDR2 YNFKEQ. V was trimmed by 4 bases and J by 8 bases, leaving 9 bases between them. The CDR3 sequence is CASSLAWDSPLHF. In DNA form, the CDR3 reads TGTGCCAGCAGCCTGGCCTGGGATTCACCCCTCCACTTT.

The CDR3 bases are TGTGCCAGCAGCTTGGATTTTCTAGGGGAGCAGTACTTC. This codes for CASSLDFLGEQYF. V usage is TRBV5-8 and J usage is TRBJ2-7; no clear D gene. This CDR3 is built from 13 residues. V was trimmed by 0 bases and J by 7 bases, leaving 11 bases between them. CDR1 and CDR2 from the germline V gene are SGHTS and YDEGEE.

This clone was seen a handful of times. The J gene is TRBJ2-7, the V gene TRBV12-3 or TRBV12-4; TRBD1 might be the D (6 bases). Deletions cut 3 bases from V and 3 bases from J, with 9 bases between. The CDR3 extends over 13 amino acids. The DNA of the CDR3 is TGTGCCAGCAGTTTCGGGACACGCTACGAGCAGTACTTC. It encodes CASSFGTRYEQYF.

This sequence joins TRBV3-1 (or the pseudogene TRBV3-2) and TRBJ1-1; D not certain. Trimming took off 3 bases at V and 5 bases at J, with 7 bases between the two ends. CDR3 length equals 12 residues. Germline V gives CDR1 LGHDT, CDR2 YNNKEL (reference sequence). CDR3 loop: CASSQGWTEAFF. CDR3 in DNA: TGTGCCAGCAGCCAGGGGTGGACTGAAGCTTTCTTT.

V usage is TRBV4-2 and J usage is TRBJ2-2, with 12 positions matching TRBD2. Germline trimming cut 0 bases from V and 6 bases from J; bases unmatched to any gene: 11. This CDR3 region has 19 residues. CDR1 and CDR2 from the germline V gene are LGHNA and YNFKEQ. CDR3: CASSQDIRLAGEGAGELFF. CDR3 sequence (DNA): TGTGCCAGCAGCCAAGATATTCGACTAGCGGGGGAAGGCGCCGGGGAGCTGTTTTTT.